Each of the 5 T cell receptor beta chains below was sequenced from the same sample in a study of blood T cells in healthy people across ages. Combining a sample-barcoded 5' primer with a J-beta primer mix, a second PCR ran for roughly 7 to 12 cycles. TCRdb reprocessed the 5' RACE reads via MiXCR and lists one record per CDR3 protein. The sample has 1.5 million or so distinct CDR3 sequences, around two fifths seen once. Sequenced: blood. The origin of the receptors is a young woman in good health.

This clonotype was found a few times. CDR3 bases: TGTGCCAGCAGTTTACGGGGACAGGCCTACGAGCAGTACTTC. Its translation: CASSLRGQAYEQYF. The chain is built from TRBV27 and TRBJ2-7; 8 positions match TRBD1. In germline, CDR1 is MNHEY, CDR2 SMNVEV (reference sequence). The CDR3 is 14 residues long. J was trimmed by 2 bases and V by 2 bases; bases with no gene match: 2.

As to this clonotype: An end of the junction differs from the germline gene, which may be a read error. The V call is TRBV18, the J call TRBJ2-6, with no clear D. CDR3 length: 18 amino acids. Germline V gene sequence: CDR1 KGHSH, CDR2 LQKENI. The CDR3 loop is CASSPPSGRPSGANVLTF. DNA for the CDR3: TGTGCCAGCTCACCACCTTCCGGACGGCCCTCTGGTGCCAACGTCCTGACTTTC.

V and J are TRBV4-1 and TRBJ1-4; 7 positions agree with TRBD1. The CDR3 has 13 residues. J gave up 8 bases and V 10 bases, and 10 bases lay outside the gene matches. Germline V gives CDR1 MGHRA, CDR2 YSYEKL. The CDR3 DNA reads TGCGCCACCAAGGTGGCAGGGGGAGAAAAACTGTTTTTT. Residues: CATKVAGGEKLFF.

Only one count was recorded for this clonotype. V gene TRBV21-1 combines with J gene TRBJ2-5; the table's TRBD1 call for D was not verified on the DNA. TRBV21-1 is designated a pseudogene. The CDR3 extends over 15 amino acids. CDR3 DNA: TGTGCCAGCAGCCTTCCGACAGGGAGGCAAGAGACCCAGTACTTC. Translation gives CASSLPTGRQETQYF.

This rearrangement joins TRBV5-8 to TRBJ1-4; weak D call: TRBD1 (6 bases). The CDR3 has 13 amino acids. Germline lookup yields CDR1 SGHTS and CDR2 YDEGEE. The V and J ends lost 1 base and 7 bases respectively, with 8 bases between them. The CDR3 spells CASSLQGTEKLFF. CDR3 DNA sequence: TGTGCCAGCAGCTTGCAGGGGACTGAAAAACTGTTTTTT.